This T cell receptor beta chain was found in a study of cytomegalovirus exposure and HLA in healthy donors. Per the germline V gene, CDR1 is SGDLS and CDR2 is YYNGEE. The CDR3 has 13 amino acids. V was trimmed by 7 bases and J by 4 bases, leaving 14 bases between them. Comment on this clone: The target antigen is unknown.

The PCR had 60 Vbeta and 13 Jbeta primers. The assay was immunoSEQ multiplex PCR, and TCRdb's table has in-frame clones only and misses some. The table lists approximately 110,000 clones, roughly 15% of them singletons. The study's findings and limits: Cytomegalovirus-associated status was assigned to around 160 TCR beta chains.

The rearrangement joins TRBV9 to TRBJ1-2, with D possibly TRBD1 on 5 matching bases. Sequencing used PBMCs. The receptor was isolated from a female donor in good health and CMV-seronegative. CDR3 loop: CASSSGGGYGYTF. The CDR3 DNA reads as TGTGCCAGCTCCTCGGGGGGAGGCTATGGCTACACCTTC.